These T cell receptor beta chains were read from a single sample in a study of tumor-infiltrating lymphocytes in localized non-small cell lung cancer. Using immunoSEQ multiplex PCR, the repertoire was profiled, and TCRdb retains in-frame clones only, with some absent. The sample gives roughly 13,000 clones, roughly 75% of which show up once; around 20% is in the top ten. Sample: uninvolved lung tissue not adjacent to the tumor. The receptors shown here come from a human donor with non-small cell lung cancer. Both conserved end residues are part of each CDR3. The D gene is left open where the match is weak. Clone size appears in some rows only: once, few, many, or a class for an expanded clone.

d_call,j_call,clone_size,v_call,cdr3_nt,cdr3_aa
-,TRBJ1-2,-,TRBV20-1,TGCAGTGCCCGCCCCGGGGAAGGCTACACCTTC,CSARPGEGYTF
-,TRBJ1-5,few,TRBV19,TGTGCCAGTAGTATCGGGGGGCGGATCAATCAGCCCCAGCATTTT,CASSIGGRINQPQHF
-,TRBJ2-6,-,TRBV5-1,TGCGCCAGCAGCTTCGCGCACGTACTCGTGGGGGCCAACGTCCTGACTTTC,CASSFAHVLVGANVLTF
-,TRBJ2-7,-,TRBV5-1,TGCGCCAGCAGCTCCCGACTGGGAGGCGAGCAGTACTTC,CASSSRLGGEQYF
-,TRBJ2-5,-,TRBV5-1,TGCGCCAGCAGCTTGGTCGGTGGAGGACAAGAGACCCAGTACTTC,CASSLVGGGQETQYF
-,TRBJ2-7,once,TRBV30,TGTGCCTGGAGGGGAACCTACGAGCAGTACTTC,CAWRGTYEQYF
TRBD1,TRBJ1-5,-,TRBV10-3,TGTGCCATCGCCGGACAGGGGAGCAATCAGCCCCAGCATTTT,CAIAGQGSNQPQHF
-,TRBJ2-3,once,TRBV28,TGTGCCAGCGGGGCGATTACGGATACGCAGTATTTT,CASGAITDTQYF
-,TRBJ2-2,-,TRBV15,TGTGCCACCAACCCCTCTCCGGAGGGGGGCGGGGAGCTGTTTTTT,CATNPSPEGGGELFF
-,TRBJ1-1,-,TRBV10-3,TGTGCTACCACCGCAGGGGCTAATAAGCACACTGAAGCTTTCTTT,CATTAGANKHTEAFF
TRBD2,TRBJ2-3,-,TRBV6-1,TGTGCCAGCAGTGCGGGACTAGCGGACCTTCTAAGCACAGATACGCAGTATTTT,CASSAGLADLLSTDTQYF
-,TRBJ2-7,once,TRBV7-9,TGTGCCAGCAGCCTTCGTGCGTACGAGCAGTACTTC,CASSLRAYEQYF
TRBD1,TRBJ1-5,-,TRBV28,TGTGCCAGCAGTTTGGAATCCCGGGACAGGGTCAAGCCCCAGCATTTT,CASSLESRDRVKPQHF
-,TRBJ1-2,-,TRBV6-1,TGTGCCAGCAGGGACGAAATTAGGGGGGGTAACACCTTC,CASRDEIRGGNTF
-,TRBJ2-2,-,TRBV2,TGTGCCTCCCGGGCGGGTGGCAAGGGCGGGGAGCTGTTTTTT,CASRAGGKGGELFF
TRBD1,TRBJ2-3,-,TRBV6-6,TGTGCCAGCAGTTACTCCGGACAGGTCACAGATACGCAGTATTTT,CASSYSGQVTDTQYF
TRBD1,TRBJ2-1,medium-sized,TRBV15,TGTGCCACCAGCAGAAGGACAGGGAAGAATGAGCAGTTCTTC,CATSRRTGKNEQFF
-,TRBJ1-5,-,TRBV28,TGTGCCAGCAGTTTACGGGGGCAGGGGCGTCAGCCCCAGCATTTT,CASSLRGQGRQPQHF
-,TRBJ1-2,-,TRBV19,TGTGCCACCAATTCAGGGTATAACTATGGCTACACCTTC,CATNSGYNYGYTF
TRBD1,TRBJ1-2,few,TRBV10-2,TGCGCCAGCAGTGGGACAGGGGACTATGGCTACACCTTC,CASSGTGDYGYTF
-,TRBJ1-1,once,TRBV14,TGTGCCAGCAGCCAAGATGCCGGGGGGAACACTGAAGCTTTCTTT,CASSQDAGGNTEAFF
-,TRBJ2-2,once,TRBV19,TGTGCCAGTACTAAAGTAGGGTCCACCGGGGAGCTGTTTTTT,CASTKVGSTGELFF
-,TRBJ1-3,-,TRBV29-1,TGCAGTATCCGGGACGGTGAGACCATATATTTT,CSIRDGETIYF
-,TRBJ2-5,-,TRBV7-9,TGTGCCAGCAGCTGGGTCGGGAGTTCCGGGACCCAGTACTTC,CASSWVGSSGTQYF
-,TRBJ2-7,-,TRBV25-1,TGTGCCAGCAGTGAGGGGGGGCGGTGGGAGCAGTACTTC,CASSEGGRWEQYF